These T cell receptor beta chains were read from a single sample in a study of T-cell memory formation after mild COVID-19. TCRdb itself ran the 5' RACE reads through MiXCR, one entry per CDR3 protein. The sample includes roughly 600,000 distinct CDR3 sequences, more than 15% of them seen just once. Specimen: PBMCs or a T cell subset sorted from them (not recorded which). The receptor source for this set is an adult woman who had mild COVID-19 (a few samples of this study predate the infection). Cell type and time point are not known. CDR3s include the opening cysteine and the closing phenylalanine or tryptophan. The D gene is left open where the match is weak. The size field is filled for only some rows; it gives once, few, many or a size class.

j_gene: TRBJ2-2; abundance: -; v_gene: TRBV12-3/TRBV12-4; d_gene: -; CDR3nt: TGTGCCAGCAGTCCTAACAAGCGGAGCACCGGGGAGCTGTTTTTT; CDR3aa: CASSPNKRSTGELFF
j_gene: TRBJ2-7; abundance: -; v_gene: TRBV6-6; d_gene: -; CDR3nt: TGTGCCAGCAGTTGGGTCAACTCCTACGAGCAGTACTTC; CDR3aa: CASSWVNSYEQYF
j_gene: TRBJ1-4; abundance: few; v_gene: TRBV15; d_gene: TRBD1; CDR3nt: TGTGCCACCAGCAGAGCCTCGTATGGCGGGACAGACAATGAAAAACTGTTTTTT; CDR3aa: CATSRASYGGTDNEKLFF
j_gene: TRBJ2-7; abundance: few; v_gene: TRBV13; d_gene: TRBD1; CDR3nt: TGTGCCAGCAGCTTAGGGGTTCGACAGGGGGCCTACGAGCAGTACTTC; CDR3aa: CASSLGVRQGAYEQYF
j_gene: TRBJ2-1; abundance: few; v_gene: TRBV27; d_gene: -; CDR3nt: TGTGCCAGCAGCTCCCAGCTCGTCGATGAGCAGTTCTTC; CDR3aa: CASSSQLVDEQFF
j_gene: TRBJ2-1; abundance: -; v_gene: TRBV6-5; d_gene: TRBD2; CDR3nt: TGTGCCAGCAACTCAGGAGGGACTAGCGGGAAGAATGAGCAGTTCTTC; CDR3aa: CASNSGGTSGKNEQFF
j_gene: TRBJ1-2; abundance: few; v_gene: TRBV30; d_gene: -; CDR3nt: TGTGCCTGGAGTGAATCGGGGTTCGGCTATGGCTACACCTTC; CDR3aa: CAWSESGFGYGYTF
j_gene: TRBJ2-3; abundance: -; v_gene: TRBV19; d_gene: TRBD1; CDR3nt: TGTGCCAGTAGTATGGGACAGCTGGGCACAGATACGCAGTATTTT; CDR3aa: CASSMGQLGTDTQYF
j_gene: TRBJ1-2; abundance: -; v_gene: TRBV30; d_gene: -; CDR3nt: TGTGCCAGTGGGGATGGCTACACCTTC; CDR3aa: CASGDGYTF
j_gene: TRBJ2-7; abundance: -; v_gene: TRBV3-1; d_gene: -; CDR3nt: TGTGCCAGCAGCCGCCCCTACGAGCAGTACTTC; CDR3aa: CASSRPYEQYF
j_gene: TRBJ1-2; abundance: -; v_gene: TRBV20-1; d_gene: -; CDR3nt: TGCAGTGCTAGAGAAGCAGGGAAATCCTATGGCTACACCTTC; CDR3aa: CSAREAGKSYGYTF
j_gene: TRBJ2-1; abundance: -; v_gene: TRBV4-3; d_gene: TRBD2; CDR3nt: TGCGCCAGCAGCCGATACACCGGGACTAGCGGTTACAATGAGCAGTTCTTC; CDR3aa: CASSRYTGTSGYNEQFF
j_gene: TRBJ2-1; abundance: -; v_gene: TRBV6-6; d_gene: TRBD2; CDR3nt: TGTGCCAGCAACAACAGGGGACTAGCGGGACCCCGGGGACTGTTCTTC; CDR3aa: CASNNRGLAGPRGLFF
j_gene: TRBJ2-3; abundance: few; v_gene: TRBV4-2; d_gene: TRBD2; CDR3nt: TGTGCCAGCAGCCAAGAAGGGGGAGGTAGCGGGAGGGCCCAGGGCTCCACAGATACGCAGTATTTT; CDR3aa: CASSQEGGGSGRAQGSTDTQYF
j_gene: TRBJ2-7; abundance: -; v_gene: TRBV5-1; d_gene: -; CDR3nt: TGCGCCAGCAGCTTGGACGGGGGACTTCCCTCCTCCTACGAGCAGTACTTC; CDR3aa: CASSLDGGLPSSYEQYF
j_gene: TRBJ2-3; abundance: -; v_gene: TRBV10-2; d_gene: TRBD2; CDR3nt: TGCGCCAGCAGTGAACTGTCGGGAGGGGATACGCAGTATTTT; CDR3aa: CASSELSGGDTQYF
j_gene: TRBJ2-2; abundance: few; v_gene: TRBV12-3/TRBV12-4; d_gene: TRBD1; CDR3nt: TGTGCCAGCAGTTTAGGGACAGGGCACACCGGGGAGCTGTTTTTT; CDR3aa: CASSLGTGHTGELFF
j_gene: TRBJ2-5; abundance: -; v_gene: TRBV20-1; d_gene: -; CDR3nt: TGCAGTGCTAGAGACCCACCGAGGGGAAGGGAGACCCAGTACTTC; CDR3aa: CSARDPPRGRETQYF
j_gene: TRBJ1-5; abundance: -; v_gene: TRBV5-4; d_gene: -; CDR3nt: TGTGCCAGCAGCCTCAAAGGTGGGAATCAGCCCCAGCATTTT; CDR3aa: CASSLKGGNQPQHF
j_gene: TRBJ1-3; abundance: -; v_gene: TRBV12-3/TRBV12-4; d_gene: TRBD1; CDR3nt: TGTGCCAGCAGGTTGGGACAGGTTTCCTCTGGAAACACCATATATTTT; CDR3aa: CASRLGQVSSGNTIYF
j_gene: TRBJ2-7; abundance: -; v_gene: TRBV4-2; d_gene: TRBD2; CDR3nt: TGTGCCAGCGGACCGGCGGGAGCCTTCGAGCAGTACTTC; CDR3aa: CASGPAGAFEQYF
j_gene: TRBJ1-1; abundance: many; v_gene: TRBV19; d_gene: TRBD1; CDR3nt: TGTGCCAGCGGGAGGACAGGGAAGAGTGAAGCTTTCTTT; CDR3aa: CASGRTGKSEAFF
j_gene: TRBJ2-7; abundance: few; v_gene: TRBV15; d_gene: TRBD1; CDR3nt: TGTGCCACCAGCAGACCAACGTCCGGGACAGGGTTAAACGAGCAGTACTTC; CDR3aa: CATSRPTSGTGLNEQYF
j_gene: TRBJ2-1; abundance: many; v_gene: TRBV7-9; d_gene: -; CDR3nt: TGTGCCAGCAGCTTGTTAGACAATGAGCAGTTCTTC; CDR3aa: CASSLLDNEQFF
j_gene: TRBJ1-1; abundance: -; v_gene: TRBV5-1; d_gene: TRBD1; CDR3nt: TGCGCCAGCAGCCAACAGGGGCTTGAGTCTGGAGCTTTCTTT; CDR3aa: CASSQQGLESGAFF
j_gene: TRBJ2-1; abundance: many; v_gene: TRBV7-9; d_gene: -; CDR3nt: TGCGCCAGCAGCCCACAGGGCAATGAGCAGTTCTTC; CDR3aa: CASSPQGNEQFF
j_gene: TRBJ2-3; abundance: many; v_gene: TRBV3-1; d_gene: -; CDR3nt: TGTGCCAGCAGCCAAGCGGCTCTTGGGAGGGATACGCAGTATTTT; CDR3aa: CASSQAALGRDTQYF
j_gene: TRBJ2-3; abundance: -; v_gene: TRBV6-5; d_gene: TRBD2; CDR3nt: TGTGCCACGCGTCGGTTAGCGGGAGTAAGAGATACGCAGTATTTT; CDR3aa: CATRRLAGVRDTQYF
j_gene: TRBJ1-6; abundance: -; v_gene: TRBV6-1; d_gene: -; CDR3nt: TGTGCCAGCAGTGAGGTAACAGGGCGAAATTCACCCCTCCACTTT; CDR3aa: CASSEVTGRNSPLHF
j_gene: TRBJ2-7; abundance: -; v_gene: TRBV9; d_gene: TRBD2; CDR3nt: TGTGCCAGCAGTCAAGGGGCGGGAGGTTGGGACGAGCAGTACTTC; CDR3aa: CASSQGAGGWDEQYF
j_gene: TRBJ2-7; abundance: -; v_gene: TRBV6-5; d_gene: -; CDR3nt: TGTGCCAGCAGCCCTTACGGGCAGGGGGTGCGGGGCTACGAGCAGTACTTC; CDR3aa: CASSPYGQGVRGYEQYF
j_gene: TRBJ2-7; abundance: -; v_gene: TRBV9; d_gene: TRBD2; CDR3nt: TGTGCCAGCAGTGCTAGCGGGAGTGGGTACGAGCAGTACTTC; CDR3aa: CASSASGSGYEQYF
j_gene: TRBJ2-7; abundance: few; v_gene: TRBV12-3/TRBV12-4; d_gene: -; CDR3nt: TGTGCCAGCAGGCAAACAGGGTACTCCTACGAGCAGTACTTC; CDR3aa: CASRQTGYSYEQYF
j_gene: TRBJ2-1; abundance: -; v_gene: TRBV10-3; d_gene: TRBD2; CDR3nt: TGTGCCATCAGTGAGGTGACTAGCGGGACTACATACAATGAGCAGTTCTTC; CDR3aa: CAISEVTSGTTYNEQFF
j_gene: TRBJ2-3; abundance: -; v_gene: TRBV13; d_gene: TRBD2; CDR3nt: TGTGCCAGCAGCTTAAGAGATAGCGGGAGGGCCACAGACACAGATACGCAGTATTTT; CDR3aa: CASSLRDSGRATDTDTQYF
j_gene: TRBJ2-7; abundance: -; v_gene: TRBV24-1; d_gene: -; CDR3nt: TGTGCCACCAGTGATTCGCTACACGAGCAGTACTTC; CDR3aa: CATSDSLHEQYF
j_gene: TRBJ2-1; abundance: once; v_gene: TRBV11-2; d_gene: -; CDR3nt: TGTGCCAGCAGCTTAGATCGAAGGTTCAGCTCCTACAATGAGCAGTTCTTC; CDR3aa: CASSLDRRFSSYNEQFF
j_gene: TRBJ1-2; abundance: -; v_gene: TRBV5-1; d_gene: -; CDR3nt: TGCGCCAGCAGCCCGGGGGACGGTGCTAACTATGGCTACACCTTC; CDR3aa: CASSPGDGANYGYTF
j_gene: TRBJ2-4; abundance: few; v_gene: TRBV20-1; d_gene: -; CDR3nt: TGCAGTGCCCAAATAGGAAACATTCAGTACTTC; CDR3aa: CSAQIGNIQYF
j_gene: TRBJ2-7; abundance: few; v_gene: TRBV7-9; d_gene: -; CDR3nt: TGTGCCAGCAGCCCCAGCCCCGGGACGGAGTCCTACGAGCAGTACTTC; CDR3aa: CASSPSPGTESYEQYF
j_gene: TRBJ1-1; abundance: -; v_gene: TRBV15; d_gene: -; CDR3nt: TGTGCCACCAGCAGGTCGACGGCTGTCACTGAAGCTTTCTTT; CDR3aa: CATSRSTAVTEAFF
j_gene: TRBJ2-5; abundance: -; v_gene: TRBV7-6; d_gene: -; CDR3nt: TGTGCCAGCAGCTTAGGAAAGACCCAGTACTTC; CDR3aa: CASSLGKTQYF
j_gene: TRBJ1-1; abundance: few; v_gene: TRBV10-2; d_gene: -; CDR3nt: TGCGCCAGCAGTGAGAATAAACAGGGTGTGAACACTGAAGCTTTCTTT; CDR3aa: CASSENKQGVNTEAFF
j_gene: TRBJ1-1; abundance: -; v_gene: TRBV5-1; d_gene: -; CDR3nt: TGCGCCAGCAGCTTGTTTTCGGCGAGCGACACTGAAGCTTTCTTT; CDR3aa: CASSLFSASDTEAFF
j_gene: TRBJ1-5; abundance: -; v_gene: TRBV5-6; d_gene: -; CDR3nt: TGTGCCAGCAGCGCATCTTTACAGGGATTTGTTCCCAATCAGCCCCAGCATTTT; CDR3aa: CASSASLQGFVPNQPQHF
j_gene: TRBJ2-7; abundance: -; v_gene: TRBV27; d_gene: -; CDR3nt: TGTGCCAGCCGTTTAGGACAGTCGGGGCTCTACGAGCAGTACTTC; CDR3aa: CASRLGQSGLYEQYF
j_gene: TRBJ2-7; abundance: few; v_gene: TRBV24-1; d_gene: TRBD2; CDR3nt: TGTGCCACCAGTGATTTCGCGGGAGGTATCTACGAGCAGTACTTC; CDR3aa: CATSDFAGGIYEQYF
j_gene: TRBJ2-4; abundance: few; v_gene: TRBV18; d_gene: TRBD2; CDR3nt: TGTGCCAGCTCACCACCGGAGACTAGCGGGGCACTAGCCAAAAACATTCAGTACTTC; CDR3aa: CASSPPETSGALAKNIQYF
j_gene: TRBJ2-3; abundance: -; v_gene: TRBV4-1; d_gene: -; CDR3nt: TGCGCCAGCAGCCAAGATAGGCCCACAGGGATTAGCACAGATACGCAGTATTTT; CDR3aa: CASSQDRPTGISTDTQYF
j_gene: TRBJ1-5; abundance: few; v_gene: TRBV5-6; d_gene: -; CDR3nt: TGTGCCAGCAGCTTTGGGGCCCAAAACTTTGGGAATCAGCCCCAGCATTTT; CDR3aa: CASSFGAQNFGNQPQHF
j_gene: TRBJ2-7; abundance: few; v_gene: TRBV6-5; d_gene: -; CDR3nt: TGTGCCAGCAGTTACGATGCGCGGCAGATCTACGAGCAGTACTTC; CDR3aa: CASSYDARQIYEQYF
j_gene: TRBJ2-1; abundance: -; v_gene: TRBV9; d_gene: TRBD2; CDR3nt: TGTGCCAGCACCGGGGGGTCGGGTGAGCAGTTCTTC; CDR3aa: CASTGGSGEQFF
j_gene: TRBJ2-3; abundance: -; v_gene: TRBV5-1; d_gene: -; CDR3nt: TGCGCCAGCGGAGGAAGGGGCGATCTGGGCGATACGCAGTATTTT; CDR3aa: CASGGRGDLGDTQYF
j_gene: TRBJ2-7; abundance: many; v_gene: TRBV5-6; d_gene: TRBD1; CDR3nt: TGTGCCAGCAGCTCCCGCGGACAGGCCTACGAGCAGTACTTC; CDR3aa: CASSSRGQAYEQYF
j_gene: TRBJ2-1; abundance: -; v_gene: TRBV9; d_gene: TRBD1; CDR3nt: TGTGCCAGCAGCGTAGTGGGGACAGGTAGCTCCTACAATGAGCAGTTCTTC; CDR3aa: CASSVVGTGSSYNEQFF
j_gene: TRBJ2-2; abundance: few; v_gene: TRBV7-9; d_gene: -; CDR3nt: TGTGCCAGCAGCTTTAGCTCACCCGGGGAGCTGTTTTTT; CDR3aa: CASSFSSPGELFF
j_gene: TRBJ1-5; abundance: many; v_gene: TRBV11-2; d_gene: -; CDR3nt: TGTGCCAGCAGCTTAGAGGGAGGGAAACAGCCCCAGCATTTT; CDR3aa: CASSLEGGKQPQHF